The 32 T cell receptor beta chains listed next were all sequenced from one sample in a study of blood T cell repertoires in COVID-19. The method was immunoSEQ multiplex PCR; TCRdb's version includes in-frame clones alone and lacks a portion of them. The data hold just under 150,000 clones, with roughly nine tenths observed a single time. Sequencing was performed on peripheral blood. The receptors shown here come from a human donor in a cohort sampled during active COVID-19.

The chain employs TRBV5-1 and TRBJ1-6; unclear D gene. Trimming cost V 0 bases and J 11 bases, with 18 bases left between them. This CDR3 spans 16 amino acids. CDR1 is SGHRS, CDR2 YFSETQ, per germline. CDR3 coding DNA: TGCGCCAGCAGCTTGGCCCCTCGAGGGAGTGGGGCACCCCTCCACTTT. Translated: CASSLAPRGSGAPLHF.

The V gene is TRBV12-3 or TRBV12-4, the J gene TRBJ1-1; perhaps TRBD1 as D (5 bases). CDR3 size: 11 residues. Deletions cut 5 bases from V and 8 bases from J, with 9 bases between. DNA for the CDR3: TGTGCCAGCAGTGACAGAGTCGAAGCTTTCTTT. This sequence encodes CASSDRVEAFF.

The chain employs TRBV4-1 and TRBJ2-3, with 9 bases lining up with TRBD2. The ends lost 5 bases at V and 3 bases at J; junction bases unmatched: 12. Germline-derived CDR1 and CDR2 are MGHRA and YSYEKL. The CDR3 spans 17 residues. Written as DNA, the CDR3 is TGCGCCAGCAGCGTTGCGGGGGGGAGGCAGAGAACAGATACGCAGTATTTT. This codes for CASSVAGGRQRTDTQYF.

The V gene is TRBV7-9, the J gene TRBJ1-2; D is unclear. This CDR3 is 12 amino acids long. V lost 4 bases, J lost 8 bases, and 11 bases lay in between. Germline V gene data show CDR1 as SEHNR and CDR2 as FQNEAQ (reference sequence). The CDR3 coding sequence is TGTGCCAGCAGCTCTTGGGGAGGAGGCTACACCTTC. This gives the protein CASSSWGGGYTF.

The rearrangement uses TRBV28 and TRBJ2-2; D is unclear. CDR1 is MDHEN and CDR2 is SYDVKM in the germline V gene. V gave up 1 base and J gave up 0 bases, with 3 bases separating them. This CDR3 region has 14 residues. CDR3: CASSLSTNTGELFF. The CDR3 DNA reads TGTGCCAGCAGTTTATCTACGAACACCGGGGAGCTGTTTTTT.

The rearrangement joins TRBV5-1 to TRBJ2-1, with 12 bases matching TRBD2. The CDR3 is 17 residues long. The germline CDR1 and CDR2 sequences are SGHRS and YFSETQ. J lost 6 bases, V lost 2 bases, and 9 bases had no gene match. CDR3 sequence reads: CASSLKASGGAGNEQFF. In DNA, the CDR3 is TGCGCCAGCAGCTTAAAGGCTAGCGGGGGGGCCGGCAATGAGCAGTTCTTC.

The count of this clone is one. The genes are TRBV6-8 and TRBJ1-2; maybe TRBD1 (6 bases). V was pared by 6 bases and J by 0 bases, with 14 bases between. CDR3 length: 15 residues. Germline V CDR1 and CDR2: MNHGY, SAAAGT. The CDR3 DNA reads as TGTGCCAGCAGGGACAGTCCTTTAGCTAACTATGGCTACACCTTC. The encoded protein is CASRDSPLANYGYTF.

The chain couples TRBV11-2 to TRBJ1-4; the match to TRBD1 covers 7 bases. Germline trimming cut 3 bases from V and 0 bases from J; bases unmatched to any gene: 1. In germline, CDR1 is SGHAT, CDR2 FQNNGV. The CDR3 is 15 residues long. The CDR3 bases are TGTGCCAGCAGCTTCGACAGGGCAACTAATGAAAAACTGTTTTTT. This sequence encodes CASSFDRATNEKLFF.

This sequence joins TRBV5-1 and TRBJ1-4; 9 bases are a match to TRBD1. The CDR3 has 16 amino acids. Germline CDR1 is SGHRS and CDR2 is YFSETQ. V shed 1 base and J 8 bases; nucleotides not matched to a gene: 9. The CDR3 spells CASSLTGTGWGEKLFF. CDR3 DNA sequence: TGCGCCAGCAGCTTGACCGGGACAGGGTGGGGAGAAAAACTGTTTTTT.

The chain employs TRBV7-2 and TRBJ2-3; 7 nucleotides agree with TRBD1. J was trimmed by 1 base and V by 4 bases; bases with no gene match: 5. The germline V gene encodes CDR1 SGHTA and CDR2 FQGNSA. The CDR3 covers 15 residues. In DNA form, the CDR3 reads TGTGCCAGCAGCTATCTGGGACAGCGCACAGATACGCAGTATTTT. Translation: CASSYLGQRTDTQYF.

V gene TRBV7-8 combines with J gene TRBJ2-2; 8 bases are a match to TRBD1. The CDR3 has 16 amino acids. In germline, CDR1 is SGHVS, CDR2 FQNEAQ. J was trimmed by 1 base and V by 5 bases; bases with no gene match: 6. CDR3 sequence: CASSRMDRENTGELFF. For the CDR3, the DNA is TGTGCCAGCAGCCGAATGGACAGGGAGAACACCGGGGAGCTGTTTTTT. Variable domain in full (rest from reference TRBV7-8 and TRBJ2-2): GAGVSQSPRYKVAKRGQDVALRCDPISGHVSLFWYQQALGQGPEFLTYFQNEAQLDKSGLPSDRFFAERPEGSVSTLKIQRTQQEDSAVYLCASSRMDRENTGELFFGEGSRLTVL.

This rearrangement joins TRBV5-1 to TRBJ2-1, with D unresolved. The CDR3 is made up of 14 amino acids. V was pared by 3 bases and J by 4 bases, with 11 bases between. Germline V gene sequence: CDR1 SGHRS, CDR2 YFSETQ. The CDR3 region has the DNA TGCGCCAGCAGCTCTTATTACGGGTACAATGAGCAGTTCTTC. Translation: CASSSYYGYNEQFF.

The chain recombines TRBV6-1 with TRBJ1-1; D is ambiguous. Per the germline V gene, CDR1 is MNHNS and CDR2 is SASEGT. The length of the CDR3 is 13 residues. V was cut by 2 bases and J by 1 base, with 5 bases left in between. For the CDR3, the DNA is TGTGCCAGCAGTGAATACACGAACACTGAAGCTTTCTTT. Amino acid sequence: CASSEYTNTEAFF.

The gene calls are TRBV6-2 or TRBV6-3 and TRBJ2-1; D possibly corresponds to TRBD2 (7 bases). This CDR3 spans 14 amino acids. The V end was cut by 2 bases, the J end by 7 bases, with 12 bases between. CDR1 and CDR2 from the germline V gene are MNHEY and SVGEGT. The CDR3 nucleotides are TGTGCCAGCAGTTACCCGGGGGGCCCGAATGAGCAGTTCTTC. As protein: CASSYPGGPNEQFF.

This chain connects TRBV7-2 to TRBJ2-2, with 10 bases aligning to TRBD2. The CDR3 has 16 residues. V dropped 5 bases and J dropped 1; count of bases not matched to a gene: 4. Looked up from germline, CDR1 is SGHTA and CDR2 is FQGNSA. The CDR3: CASSATSGVNTGELFF. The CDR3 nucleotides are TGTGCCAGCAGCGCCACTAGCGGGGTGAACACCGGGGAGCTGTTTTTT.

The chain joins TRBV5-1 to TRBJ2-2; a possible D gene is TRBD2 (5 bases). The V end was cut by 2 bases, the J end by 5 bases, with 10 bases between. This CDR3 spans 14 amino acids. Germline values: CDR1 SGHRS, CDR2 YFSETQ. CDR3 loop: CASSLPGLTGELFF. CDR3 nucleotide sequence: TGCGCCAGCAGCTTACCGGGGTTAACCGGGGAGCTGTTTTTT.

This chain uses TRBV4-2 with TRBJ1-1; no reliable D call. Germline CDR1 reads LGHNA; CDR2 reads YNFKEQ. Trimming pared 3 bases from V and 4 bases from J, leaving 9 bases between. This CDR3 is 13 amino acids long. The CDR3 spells CASSHLEATEAFF. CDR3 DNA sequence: TGTGCCAGCAGCCACCTCGAGGCCACTGAAGCTTTCTTT.

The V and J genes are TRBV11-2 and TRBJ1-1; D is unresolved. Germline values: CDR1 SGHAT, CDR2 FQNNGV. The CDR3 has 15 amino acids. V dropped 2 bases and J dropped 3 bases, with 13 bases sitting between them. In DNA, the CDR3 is TGTGCCAGCAGCTTATGGGGAGGTAGGGACACTGAAGCTTTCTTT. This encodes CASSLWGGRDTEAFF.

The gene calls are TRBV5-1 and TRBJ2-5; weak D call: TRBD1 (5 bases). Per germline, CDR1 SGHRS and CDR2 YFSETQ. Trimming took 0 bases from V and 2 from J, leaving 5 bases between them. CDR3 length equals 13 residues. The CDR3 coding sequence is TGCGCCAGCAGCTTGGGACAGCAAGAGACCCAGTACTTC. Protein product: CASSLGQQETQYF.

The CDR3 spells CASSYPQGSEAFF. CDR3 nucleotide sequence: TGTGCCAGCAGTTACCCCCAGGGGTCTGAAGCTTTCTTT. The chain is built from TRBV6-5 and TRBJ1-1, with a possible D match to TRBD1 (6 bases). The length of the CDR3 is 13 residues. Germline V gene sequence: CDR1 MNHEY, CDR2 SVGAGI. Trimming pared 2 bases from V and 6 bases from J, leaving 10 bases between.

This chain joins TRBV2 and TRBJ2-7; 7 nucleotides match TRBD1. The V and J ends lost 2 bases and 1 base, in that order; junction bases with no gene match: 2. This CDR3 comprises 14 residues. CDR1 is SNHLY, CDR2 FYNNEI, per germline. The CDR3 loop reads CASSEQGVSYEQYF. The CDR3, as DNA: TGTGCCAGCAGTGAACAGGGGGTTTCCTACGAGCAGTACTTC.

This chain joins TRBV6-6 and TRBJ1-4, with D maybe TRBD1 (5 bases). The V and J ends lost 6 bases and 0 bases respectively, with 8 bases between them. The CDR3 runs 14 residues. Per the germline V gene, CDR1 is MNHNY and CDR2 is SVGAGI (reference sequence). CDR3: CASRSRATNEKLFF. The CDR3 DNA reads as TGTGCCAGCAGGTCCAGGGCAACTAATGAAAAACTGTTTTTT.

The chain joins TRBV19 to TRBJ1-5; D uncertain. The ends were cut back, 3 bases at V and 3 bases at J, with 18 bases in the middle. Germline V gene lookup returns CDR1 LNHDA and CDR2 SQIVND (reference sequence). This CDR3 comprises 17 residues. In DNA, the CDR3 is TGTGCCAGTAGTATTCAGATTCGGGGATTGGTCAATCAGCCCCAGCATTTT. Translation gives CASSIQIRGLVNQPQHF.

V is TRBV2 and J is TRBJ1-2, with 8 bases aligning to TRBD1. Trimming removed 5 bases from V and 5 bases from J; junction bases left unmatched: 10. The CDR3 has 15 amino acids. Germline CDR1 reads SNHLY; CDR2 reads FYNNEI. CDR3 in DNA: TGTGCCAGCAGTATCTCCAGGACAGGGCCTTATGGCTACACCTTC. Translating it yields CASSISRTGPYGYTF.

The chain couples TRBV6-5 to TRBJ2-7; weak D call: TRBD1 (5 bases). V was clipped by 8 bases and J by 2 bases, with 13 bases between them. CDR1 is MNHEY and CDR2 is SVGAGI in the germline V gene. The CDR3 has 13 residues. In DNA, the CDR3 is TGTGCCAGCGCTTTGGCGGACACCTACGAGCAGTACTTC. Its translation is CASALADTYEQYF.

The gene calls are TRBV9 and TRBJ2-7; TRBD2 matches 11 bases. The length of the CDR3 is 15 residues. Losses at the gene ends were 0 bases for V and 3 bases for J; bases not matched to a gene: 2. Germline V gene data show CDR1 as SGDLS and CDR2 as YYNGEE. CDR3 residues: CASSVGLAGSYEQYF. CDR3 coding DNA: TGTGCCAGCAGCGTAGGACTAGCGGGGAGCTACGAGCAGTACTTC.

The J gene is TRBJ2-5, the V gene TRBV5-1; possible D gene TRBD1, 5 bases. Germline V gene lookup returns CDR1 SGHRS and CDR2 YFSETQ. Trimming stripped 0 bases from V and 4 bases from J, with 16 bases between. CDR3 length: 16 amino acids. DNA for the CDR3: TGCGCCAGCAGCTTGGGCGGCAGGGTAACTTCAGAGACCCAGTACTTC. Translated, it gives CASSLGGRVTSETQYF.

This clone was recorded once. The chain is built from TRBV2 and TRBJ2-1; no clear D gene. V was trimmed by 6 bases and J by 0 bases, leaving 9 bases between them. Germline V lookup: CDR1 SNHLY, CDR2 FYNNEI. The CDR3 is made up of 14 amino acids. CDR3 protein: CASRPHSSYNEQFF. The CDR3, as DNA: TGTGCCAGCAGGCCACACAGCTCCTACAATGAGCAGTTCTTC.

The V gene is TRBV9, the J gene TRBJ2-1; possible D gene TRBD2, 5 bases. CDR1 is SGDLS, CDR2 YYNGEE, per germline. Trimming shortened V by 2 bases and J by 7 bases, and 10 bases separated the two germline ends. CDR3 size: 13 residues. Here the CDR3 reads CASSVLPGNEQFF. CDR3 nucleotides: TGTGCCAGCAGCGTCCTCCCGGGAAATGAGCAGTTCTTC.

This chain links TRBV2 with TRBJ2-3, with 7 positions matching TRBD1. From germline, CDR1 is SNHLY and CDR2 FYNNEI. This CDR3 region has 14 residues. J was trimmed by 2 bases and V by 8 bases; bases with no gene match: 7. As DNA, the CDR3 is TGTGCCAGCCTTAGACAGGGTACCACAGATACGCAGTATTTT. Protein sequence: CASLRQGTTDTQYF.

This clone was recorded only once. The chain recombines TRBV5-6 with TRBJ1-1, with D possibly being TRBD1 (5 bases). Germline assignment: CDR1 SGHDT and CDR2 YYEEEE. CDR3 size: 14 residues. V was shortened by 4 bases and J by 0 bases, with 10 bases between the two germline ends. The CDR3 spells CASSPMTVNTEAFF. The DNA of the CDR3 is TGTGCCAGCAGCCCTATGACAGTGAACACTGAAGCTTTCTTT.

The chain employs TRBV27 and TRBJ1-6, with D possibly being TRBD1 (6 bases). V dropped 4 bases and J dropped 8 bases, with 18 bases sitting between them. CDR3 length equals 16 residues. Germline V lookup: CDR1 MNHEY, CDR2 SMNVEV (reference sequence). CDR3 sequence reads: CASSSPRQVQYSPLHF. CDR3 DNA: TGTGCCAGCAGTTCCCCCAGACAGGTCCAATATTCACCCCTCCACTTT.